Shown below are 4 T cell receptor beta chains from a single sample sequenced in a study of T cells after posttransplantation cyclophosphamide. Method: immunoSEQ multiplex PCR; TCRdb's copy keeps in-frame clones and lacks some. The data contain about 7,000 clones, around 72% of them singletons. Source material: memory CD4+ T cells sorted from blood. These receptors all stem from a woman in her forties or fifties in good health and a related stem cell transplant donor.

This clone was detected only once. The chain carries TRBV7-9 and TRBJ1-1; TRBD1 aligns across 7 bases. Germline V gene lookup returns CDR1 SEHNR and CDR2 FQNEAQ (reference sequence). The CDR3 is 14 residues long. The V and J ends lost 1 base and 6 bases, in that order; junction bases with no gene match: 5. The CDR3, as DNA: TGTGCCAGCAGCTTAGAGGGGGCAGGATCTGAAGCTTTCTTT. Its protein product is CASSLEGAGSEAFF.

The V gene is TRBV19, the J gene TRBJ2-1, with a tentative D call TRBD2 (5 bases). Per germline, CDR1 LNHDA and CDR2 SQIVND (reference sequence). Between the trimmed V and J ends, which lost 3 bases and 8 bases, there was a span of 11 bases. This CDR3 is built from 13 residues. This CDR3 reads CASSMELEDEQFF. The CDR3 DNA reads TGTGCCAGTAGTATGGAGCTGGAGGATGAGCAGTTCTTC.

This clone occurred once. V is TRBV5-4 and J is TRBJ2-7; maybe TRBD2 (6 bases). The CDR3 runs to 14 residues. V shed 4 bases and J shed 1 base, with 12 bases lying between them. CDR1 is SGHNT and CDR2 is YYREEE in the germline V gene (reference sequence). CDR3 region: CASSQSGLSYEQYF. CDR3 sequence (DNA): TGTGCCAGCAGCCAATCGGGACTTTCCTACGAGCAGTACTTC. The full variable domain, rest sourced from reference TRBV5-4 and TRBJ2-7, is ETGVTQSPTHLIKTRGQQVTLRCSSQSGHNTVSWYQQALGQGPQFIFQYYREEENGRGNFPPRFSGLQFPNYSSELNVNALELDDSALYLCASSQSGLSYEQYFGPGTRLTVT.

The chain links TRBV7-2 to TRBJ2-3; no clear D gene. Germline V CDR1 and CDR2: SGHTA, FQGNSA. This CDR3 spans 14 amino acids. With 4 bases removed from V and 1 base from J, the gap between germline ends came to 9 bases. CDR3 loop: CASSSKLGTDTQYF. CDR3 DNA sequence: TGTGCCAGCAGCTCCAAGCTGGGCACAGATACGCAGTATTTT.